This T cell receptor beta chain was sequenced for a study of T cells in tuberculosis (dated by TCRdb to between 2018 and 2020). Some background on the complete study: In the study, CD1B tetramers and high-throughput TCR immunosequencing were combined to characterize T cells specific for the mycobacterial lipid antigen glucose monomycolate (GMM). PBMC from active tuberculosis patients were archived either before standard anti-tuberculosis treatment began or within 7 days of the start of that treatment. With over nine people per group, a South African clinical cohort compared IGRA-negative adolescents, IGRA-positive adolescents with latent tuberculosis, and adults with active tuberculosis. The paper as a whole reports these results and caveats: Clinical samples were selected based on which cryopreserved specimens were available, and the active tuberculosis cases were adults whereas the controls were adolescents. Active tuberculosis TCR-alpha repertoires showed smaller mean NN-distances to GMM-specific TCRs than IGRA-negative controls, suggesting clonal expansion of these TCRs. The smaller NN-distances were partly driven by shorter CDR3-alpha lengths in active tuberculosis patients, and the difference for TCR-beta did not reach statistical significance. A classifier using the diverse GMM-specific repertoire reached roughly 89% accuracy (AUROC approximately 0.91), compared with approximately 70% accuracy using GEM motif frequencies.

TCR libraries were generated with the immunoSEQ multiplex PCR assay, using TCR-beta and/or TCR-alpha/delta assays for each sample. The amplified TCR libraries were sequenced on the Illumina high-throughput platform. The authors' pipeline ran thus. Clustering and dimensionality reduction relied on pairwise TCRdist distances among GMM-specific receptors from T cells that were either sorted ex vivo or expanded in vitro. Each clinical repertoire was scored by mean NN-distance, the average TCRdist to the nearest 10% of tetramer-positive reference sequences. GEM TCR motif frequency was calculated as the fraction of unique TCRs that matched known GEM sequences in V/J usage and CDR3 length. Linear discriminant analysis with leave-one-out cross-validation, implemented in scikit-learn, was used to classify active tuberculosis. Here the immuneACCESS table is served through TCRdb, limited to in-frame sequences with V and J called. Missing clones are a known gap in these copies; in checked studies unresolved V genes cover under half, and the rest lacks a known reason. The D gene and trimming were derived from the DNA, and the V and J assignments and clone size from that table. Counted in this sample were tens of thousands of clones; around 93% of them appeared once. Of the sample, about 2.4% falls within the top ten clones.

The sample's time point label, decoded: new active TB diagnosis, blood taken before or within 7 days of starting treatment. The patients with active tuberculosis were newly diagnosed, HIV-seronegative South African adults aged 18 years or older. Active tuberculosis was confirmed by positive sputum smear microscopy and/or positive M. tuberculosis culture. Unsorted cryopreserved PBMC were immunosequenced, covering on average approximately 96,000 T cells per clinical donor. Concerning this clone: Its antigen is still unknown. One base away there is no much larger clone; base qualities are not given.

The source material was PBMCs, sampled at tuberculosis diagnosis. The TCR sequence derives from an adult with tuberculosis.

The encoded CDR3 is CASSPLGGWGATEAFF. Here is the DNA: TGCGCCAGCAGCCCGTTGGGTGGTTGGGGAGCCACTGAAGCTTTCTTT. The chain is made from TRBV5-1 and TRBJ1-1; there is no confident call for the D gene. Trimming at the junction amounts to 4 bases on V and 4 bases on J, and the germline ends lie 20 bases apart. Reading the germline V gene gives CDR1 SGHRS and CDR2 YFSETQ. The CDR3 goes from the cysteine to the phenylalanine over 16 residues. The CDR3 DNA has 48 bases and is translated from base 1.